A single sample gave rise to the 31 T cell receptor beta chains below, sequenced in a study of early T cells in non-severe SARS-CoV-2 infection. TCRdb reanalysed the 5' RACE reads using MiXCR and keeps one entry per CDR3 protein. The data hold around 88,000 distinct CDR3 sequences, with about an eighth observed a single time. The sample comprised whole blood. Source of these receptors: an adult who was a healthcare worker with PCR-confirmed SARS-CoV-2 infection or an uninfected control (not recorded which).

The CDR3 sequence: CASSAHSYGYTF. As DNA, the CDR3 is TGTGCCAGCAGCGCCCACAGCTATGGCTACACCTTC. The rearrangement joins TRBV11-2 to TRBJ1-2, with no clear D. V dropped 5 bases and J dropped 4 bases, with 8 bases sitting between them. Germline-derived CDR1 and CDR2 are SGHAT and FQNNGV. The CDR3 contains 12 residues.

In this sample, this clonotype turned up a few times. The chain employs TRBV6-5 and TRBJ1-4; D is unclear. CDR1 is MNHEY, CDR2 SVGAGI, per germline. V lost 2 bases to trimming and J lost 4 bases, with 8 bases between them. The CDR3 runs 14 residues. DNA for the CDR3: TGTGCCAGCAGTTACCGGGCCGGTAATGAAAAACTGTTTTTT. This gives the protein CASSYRAGNEKLFF.

This clonotype was detected once. The chain is built from TRBV3-1 and TRBJ2-2; unclear D gene. CDR3 size: 13 residues. CDR1 and CDR2 (germline): LGHDT, YNNKEL (reference sequence). The ends were cut back, 4 bases at V and 4 bases at J, with 7 bases in the middle. CDR3: CASSPDSTGELFF. The CDR3 DNA follows: TGTGCCAGCAGCCCCGACTCCACCGGGGAGCTGTTTTTT. Based on the CDR3 plus reference TRBV3-1 and TRBJ2-2, the full variable domain is DTAVSQTPKYLVTQMGNDKSIKCEQNLGHDTMYWYKQDSKKFLKIMFSYNNKELIINETVPNRFSPKSPDKAHLNLHINSLELGDSAVYFCASSPDSTGELFFGEGSRLTVL.

A few counts support this clonotype. The V gene is TRBV2, the J gene TRBJ2-2, with TRBD2 identical over 11 bases. Trimming at V came to 5 bases and at J to 4 bases, leaving 6 bases not matched to a gene. The germline gives CDR1 SNHLY, CDR2 FYNNEI. The CDR3 contains 16 residues. The CDR3, as DNA: TGTGCCAGCAGTCCTTTAGCGGGAGGGCCCACCGGGGAGCTGTTTTTT. This codes for CASSPLAGGPTGELFF.

In this sample, this clonotype turned up a few times. This chain links TRBV7-6 with TRBJ2-1; the match to TRBD2 covers 13 bases. This CDR3 is 17 amino acids long. J lost 5 bases, V lost 0 bases, and 4 bases had no gene match. From germline, CDR1 is SGHVS and CDR2 FNYEAQ. The CDR3 region is CASSLAPGLAGNNEQFF. Here the CDR3 DNA reads TGTGCCAGCAGCTTAGCGCCGGGACTAGCGGGGAACAATGAGCAGTTCTTC.

This clonotype was observed many times. The gene calls are TRBV20-1 and TRBJ1-1; weak D call: TRBD1 (5 bases). Trimming stripped 2 bases from V and 7 bases from J, with 17 bases between. CDR1 is DFQATT, CDR2 SNEGSKA, per germline (reference sequence). This CDR3 comprises 14 residues. CDR3: CSARRGRQKSEAFF. The CDR3 region has the DNA TGCAGTGCTAGAAGGGGACGACAGAAAAGTGAAGCTTTCTTT.

The V gene is TRBV7-3, the J gene TRBJ2-3; unclear D gene. Germline V lookup: CDR1 SGHTA, CDR2 FQGTGA. This CDR3 is built from 13 residues. The V gene lost 1 base and the J gene lost 6 bases, with 8 bases spanning the gap. The CDR3 sequence: CASSLNRLDTQYF. The CDR3 nucleotides are TGTGCCAGCAGCTTAAATCGGCTCGATACGCAGTATTTT.

This clonotype was observed a handful of times. The rearrangement links TRBV29-1 to TRBJ2-7; D unresolved. Trimming cost V 7 bases and J 7 bases, with 17 bases left between them. Germline V gives CDR1 SQVTM, CDR2 ANQGSEA. The CDR3 has 12 residues. The CDR3 here is CSAQIPPREQYF. The CDR3, as DNA: TGCAGCGCACAGATTCCCCCTCGGGAGCAGTACTTC.

This clonotype has at least ten counts. This chain joins TRBV11-2 and TRBJ1-1; no definite D call. CDR1 is SGHAT and CDR2 is FQNNGV in the germline V gene. V was trimmed by 1 base and J by 1 base, leaving 4 bases between them. The CDR3 sequence is 13 residues long. The CDR3 coding sequence is TGTGCCAGCAGCTTAGTACGGAACACTGAAGCTTTCTTT. Encoded protein: CASSLVRNTEAFF.

This clonotype was seen a handful of times. CDR3 in DNA: TGCGCCACCCAGGACGGAATGAACACTGAAGCTTTCTTT. The encoded protein is CATQDGMNTEAFF. This chain links TRBV10-2 with TRBJ1-1; D remains ambiguous. The CDR3 consists of 13 residues. V shed 10 bases and J shed 0 bases, with 12 bases lying between them. Germline V CDR1 and CDR2: WSHSY, SAAADI.

This clonotype appeared a few times. The chain joins TRBV4-2 to TRBJ2-3; 8 bases line up with TRBD2. The junction had 8 bases not matched to a gene; V was cut back by 4 bases and J by 5 bases. Germline values: CDR1 LGHNA, CDR2 YNFKEQ. This CDR3 comprises 15 residues. The CDR3 spells CASSRRAGEIDTQYF. The CDR3 DNA follows: TGTGCCAGCAGCCGACGAGCGGGAGAAATAGATACGCAGTATTTT.

V gene TRBV20-1 combines with J gene TRBJ2-7; TRBD1 matches at 9 bases. The germline V gene encodes CDR1 DFQATT and CDR2 SNEGSKA (reference sequence). Unmatched junction bases numbered 5, after V lost 6 bases and J lost 2 bases. The CDR3 extends over 13 amino acids. CDR3 region: CSAGRQGAYEQYF. DNA of the CDR3: TGCAGTGCGGGGAGACAGGGGGCCTACGAGCAGTACTTC.

This clonotype occurred a few times. The J gene is TRBJ2-3, the V gene TRBV9; D could derive from TRBD1 or TRBD2 (5 bases each). The V end was cut by 0 bases, the J end by 1 base, with 21 bases between. From germline, CDR1 is SGDLS and CDR2 YYNGEE. The CDR3 extends over 19 amino acids. The CDR3 DNA reads as TGTGCCAGCAGCGTAGATGTCGGGACCTACCCGCCTCGCACAGATACGCAGTATTTT. Amino acids: CASSVDVGTYPPRTDTQYF.

This clonotype was seen a few times. The chain uses TRBV12-3 or TRBV12-4 and TRBJ2-2; D is undetermined. Trimming pared 6 bases from V and 5 bases from J, leaving 16 bases between. The CDR3 is made up of 15 amino acids. The CDR3 DNA sequence: TGTGCCAGCAGATCCGGCCTGAGTTGGACCGGGGAGCTGTTTTTT. Residues: CASRSGLSWTGELFF.

This clonotype was seen a handful of times. The rearrangement links TRBV5-1 to TRBJ2-1, with 13 positions matching TRBD2. The V segment lost 4 bases and the J segment 7 bases; nucleotides outside the gene matches: 8. CDR3 size: 16 residues. CDR1 is SGHRS, CDR2 YFSETQ, per germline. As DNA, the CDR3 is TGCGCCAGCAGCCTTGATGGGACTAGCGGGACAAATGAGCAGTTCTTC. Translated, it gives CASSLDGTSGTNEQFF.

V usage is TRBV20-1 and J usage is TRBJ2-7; a possible D gene is TRBD1 (5 bases). This CDR3 is 15 amino acids long. Per germline, CDR1 DFQATT and CDR2 SNEGSKA (reference sequence). Trimming removed 2 bases at V and 3 bases at J, with 17 bases between. The CDR3 is CSARIPDTGVYEQYF. CDR3 nucleotide sequence: TGCAGTGCTAGAATTCCGGACACCGGAGTCTACGAGCAGTACTTC.

This clonotype came up a few times. The V and J genes are TRBV19 and TRBJ2-3; possibly TRBD2 for D (5 bases). CDR1 is LNHDA, CDR2 SQIVND, per germline (reference sequence). V was pared by 2 bases and J by 0 bases, with 9 bases between. The CDR3 extends over 15 amino acids. DNA for the CDR3: TGTGCCAGTAGTATAAGACTAACTAGCACAGATACGCAGTATTTT. It codes for CASSIRLTSTDTQYF.

The chain joins TRBV2 to TRBJ2-1; D is uncertain. Germline V gene lookup returns CDR1 SNHLY and CDR2 FYNNEI. V shed 2 bases and J shed 3 bases, with 8 bases lying between them. The CDR3 has 14 amino acids. The CDR3 coding sequence is TGTGCCAGCAGTGAAAATCCGGACTACAATGAGCAGTTCTTC. Amino acid sequence: CASSENPDYNEQFF. The variable domain in full, with the rest retrieved from reference TRBV2 and TRBJ2-1, is EPEVTQTPSHQVTQMGQEVILRCVPISNHLYFYWYRQILGQKVEFLVSFYNNEISEKSEIFDDQFSVERPDGSNFTLKIRSTKLEDSAMYFCASSENPDYNEQFFGPGTRLTVL.

V gene TRBV28 combines with J gene TRBJ2-3; D may match TRBD1 or TRBD2 (6 bases each). Trimming left V 3 bases short and J 5 bases short, with 15 bases between. The germline V gene has CDR1 MDHEN and CDR2 SYDVKM. The CDR3 runs 15 residues. CDR3: CASSLIGGSKDTQYF. The CDR3 region has the DNA TGTGCCAGCAGTTTGATCGGGGGCTCAAAAGATACGCAGTATTTT.

The chain has TRBV6-1 and TRBJ2-7, with D unresolved. The CDR3 sequence is 15 residues long. Per germline, CDR1 MNHNS and CDR2 SASEGT. Deletions cut 1 base from V and 0 bases from J, with 10 bases between. Written as DNA, the CDR3 is TGTGCCAGCAGTGAAGGGTGGGGTAGCTCCTACGAGCAGTACTTC. This codes for CASSEGWGSSYEQYF.

This chain links TRBV10-1 with TRBJ2-3; possible D gene TRBD2, 5 bases. The CDR3 loop spans 15 amino acids. CDR1 and CDR2 from the germline V gene are WNHNN and SYGVQD (reference sequence). Deletions cut 1 base from V and 6 bases from J, with 14 bases between. CDR3 DNA sequence: TGCGCCAGCAGTGAGTTCTCCGGACTGGGGGATACGCAGTATTTT. This encodes CASSEFSGLGDTQYF.

This clonotype was seen a handful of times. This CDR3 reads CASSPQGGIRSSYNEQFF. The CDR3 bases are TGTGCCAGCAGCCCCCAAGGAGGGATCAGGAGCTCCTACAATGAGCAGTTCTTC. V and J are TRBV7-9 and TRBJ2-1; the D gene is possibly TRBD2 (6 bases). The CDR3 sequence is 18 residues long. Germline V lookup: CDR1 SEHNR, CDR2 FQNEAQ (reference sequence). V was clipped by 5 bases and J by 0 bases, with 20 bases between them.

J is TRBJ2-5 and V is TRBV6-5; D perhaps matches TRBD1 (6 bases). From germline, CDR1 is MNHEY and CDR2 SVGAGI. V gave up 7 bases and J gave up 2 bases, with 17 bases separating them. The CDR3 contains 15 residues. The DNA for the CDR3 is TGTGCCAGCAACACCAGGGGCAACCCACAAGAGACCCAGTACTTC. It specifies CASNTRGNPQETQYF.

The chain combines TRBV3-1 with TRBJ2-1; the D is unclear. The CDR3 has 15 amino acids. Trimming removed 0 bases at V and 1 base at J, with 7 bases between. Germline V gene data show CDR1 as LGHDT and CDR2 as YNNKEL (reference sequence). The CDR3 protein is CASSQEGLSYNEQFF. CDR3 coding DNA: TGTGCCAGCAGCCAAGAAGGTCTTTCCTACAATGAGCAGTTCTTC.

Only a few counts were recorded for this clonotype. The J gene is TRBJ2-1, the V gene TRBV19; the match to TRBD2 covers 12 bases. The CDR3 loop spans 15 amino acids. V shed 10 bases, J shed 8 bases, and the junction held 12 bases outside the gene matches. Per germline, CDR1 LNHDA and CDR2 SQIVND (reference sequence). The CDR3 region has the DNA TGTGCCACCAGGACTAGCGGGACTCCACTAGATGAGCAGTTCTTC. It encodes CATRTSGTPLDEQFF. Full variable domain (missing parts from reference TRBV19 and TRBJ2-1): DGGITQSPKYLFRKEGQNVTLSCEQNLNHDAMYWYRQDPGQGLRLIYYSQIVNDFQKGDIAEGYSVSREKKESFPLTVTSAQKNPTAFYLCATRTSGTPLDEQFFGPGTRLTVL.

This clonotype was observed a few times. The chain combines TRBV7-9 with TRBJ2-7; D not certain. V dropped 5 bases and J dropped 5 bases, with 10 bases sitting between them. This CDR3 comprises 12 residues. Germline V gene lookup returns CDR1 SEHNR and CDR2 FQNEAQ (reference sequence). CDR3: CASSPNQNEQYF. CDR3 nucleotide sequence: TGTGCCAGCAGCCCGAATCAGAACGAGCAGTACTTC.

The chain couples TRBV27 to TRBJ2-4, with TRBD2 identical over 10 bases. The V and J ends lost 11 bases and 6 bases, in that order; junction bases with no gene match: 10. Germline values: CDR1 MNHEY, CDR2 SMNVEV (reference sequence). The CDR3 is made up of 14 amino acids. CDR3 region: CASRAGGRGNIQYF. In DNA form, the CDR3 reads TGTGCCTCCAGAGCGGGAGGGCGTGGAAACATTCAGTACTTC.

This clonotype showed up many times. The rearrangement links TRBV18 to TRBJ2-1; 8 bases are shared with TRBD1. This CDR3 region has 15 residues. Germline loops: CDR1 KGHSH, CDR2 LQKENI. V lost 5 bases and J lost 6; bases outside the gene matches: 9. The DNA of the CDR3 is TGTGCCAGCTCAACAACAGGGGGATTCTCCAATGAGCAGTTCTTC. This encodes CASSTTGGFSNEQFF.

In this sample, this clonotype turned up a few times. The chain links TRBV7-2 to TRBJ1-5; 7 bases line up with TRBD1. The CDR3 runs 15 residues. J lost 0 bases, V lost 5 bases, and 4 bases had no gene match. Germline CDR1 is SGHTA and CDR2 is FQGNSA. The CDR3 DNA follows: TGTGCCAGCAGCCAAGGGACAGTTAGCAATCAGCCCCAGCATTTT. Its protein product is CASSQGTVSNQPQHF.

This clonotype was found a few times. The V call is TRBV5-1, the J call TRBJ2-1; possible D gene TRBD2, 5 bases. This CDR3 is built from 16 residues. Germline-derived CDR1 and CDR2 are SGHRS and YFSETQ. Trimming cost V 4 bases and J 4 bases, with 18 bases left between them. The CDR3, as DNA: TGCGCCAGCAGCAGAATGGTTCGACTATGTTACAATGAGCAGTTCTTC. Translation: CASSRMVRLCYNEQFF.

This clonotype was detected a few times. The genes are TRBV28 and TRBJ2-7, with 7 bases aligning to TRBD1. Trimming cost V 6 bases and J 0 bases; bases outside gene matches: 5. The CDR3 is made up of 14 amino acids. CDR1 is MDHEN, CDR2 SYDVKM, per germline. The CDR3 coding sequence is TGTGCCAGCAGCCCGGGACAGCACTCCTACGAGCAGTACTTC. It is translated as CASSPGQHSYEQYF.